This TCR beta chain was obtained from a study of T cells in Graves' hyperthyroidism and ophthalmopathy. Exclusion criteria comprised uncontrolled infection, other autoimmune disease, pregnancy or lactation. This CDR3 spans 17 amino acids. Per germline, CDR1 MNHNS and CDR2 SASEGT. Trimming took 1 base from V and 2 from J; bases not matched to a gene: 10. Ten or more counts support this clonotype. TCR beta CDR3 regions were amplified from RNA transcripts. HTBI primers drove first-round RT-PCR of the TCR CDR3. TCRdb re-called the multiplex PCR reads with MiXCR, one entry per CDR3 protein. The sample has 530,000 or so distinct CDR3 sequences, approximately 25% seen once.

The sequencing input was blood. The source of this sequence is a woman in her twenties or thirties with Graves' ophthalmopathy. The chain is built from TRBV6-1 and TRBJ2-5; 7 bases agree with TRBD1. The CDR3 loop reads CASSEDPPGGIQETQYF. The CDR3 DNA reads TGTGCCAGCAGTGAAGATCCCCCAGGGGGAATACAAGAGACCCAGTACTTC.